This TCR beta chain was captured in a study of control samples from healthy donors and cancer patients (TCRdb year 2020). To prepare the library, the immunoSEQ multiplex PCR assay was applied. What TCRdb holds here is the immuneACCESS table cut down to in-frame rearrangements. Part of the clones is not present; checked against another copy, under half of the missing clones reflect an unresolved V gene, and the others are unexplained. The sample table holds roughly 160,000 clones, of which around 96% were seen once. Just over 1% of the sample belongs to the ten largest clones. The germline V gene (reference sequence) gives CDR1 as GTSNPN and CDR2 as SVGIG. V loses 0 bases, J loses 10 bases, and the germline ends lie 13 bases apart. The CDR3 spans 13 residues, from the cysteine through the phenylalanine. Just CDR3 DNA is preserved here, 39 bases in frame from base 1. On this clone: The antigen this receptor binds is unknown. No base qualities exist here, and no much larger clone lies one base off it.

The TCR sequence derives from a woman in her 30s in good health. Recombination connected TRBV30 to TRBJ2-1; the D gene cannot be resolved reliably. Sequenced input: blood. The CDR3 amino acid sequence is: CAWSVIGPREQFF. The DNA is as follows: TGTGCCTGGAGTGTGATAGGCCCACGGGAGCAGTTCTTC.